The next 8 T cell receptor beta chains were all read from a single sample in a study of blood T cells in healthy people across ages. A J-beta primer mix and a sample-barcoded 5' primer were used in a second PCR of roughly 6 to 11 cycles. Using its own MiXCR run on the 5' RACE reads, TCRdb lists one record per CDR3 protein. This sample has roughly 550,000 distinct CDR3 sequences, with under 30% found just once. These same data were also listed under a study on T cells of mothers and their children.

Sequencing input: blood. These receptors were taken from a boy younger than 18 in good health.

The chain combines TRBV6-1 with TRBJ1-2, with 7 bases lining up with TRBD1. Germline lookup yields CDR1 MNHNS and CDR2 SASEGT. Trimming took 2 bases from V and 0 from J; bases not matched to a gene: 3. The CDR3 is made up of 15 amino acids. DNA of the CDR3: TGTGCCAGCAGTGAATGGACAGGACCTAACTATGGCTACACCTTC. Protein: CASSEWTGPNYGYTF.

This chain links TRBV6-2 or TRBV6-3 with TRBJ2-5; 12 bases agree with TRBD2. The J call could be wrong; TRBJ2-7 is a better fit for the DNA end. The CDR3 is 16 amino acids. CDR1 and CDR2 from the germline V gene are MNHEY and SVGEGT. The CDR3 DNA sequence: TGTGCCAGCAGTTACACCCGGACTAGCGGGACCTACGAGCAGTACTTC. This sequence encodes CASSYTRTSGTYEQYF.

The V and J genes are TRBV21-1 and TRBJ2-5; the table calls TRBD1, which could not be checked here. TRBV21-1 is marked as a pseudogene. The CDR3 covers 13 residues. CDR3 in DNA: TGTACCAGCACTCCCGGGACAAGAGAGACCCAGTACTTC. Translation gives CTSTPGTRETQYF.

This clonotype was detected ten times or more. J is TRBJ2-7 and V is TRBV7-2, with a weak D call TRBD1 (5 bases). V dropped 4 bases and J dropped 2 bases, with 9 bases sitting between them. CDR3 length: 13 amino acids. Germline V lookup: CDR1 SGHTA, CDR2 FQGNSA. Here the CDR3 DNA reads TGTGCCAGCAGCTCAGGGTCCCCCTACGAGCAGTACTTC. Translating gives CASSSGSPYEQYF. Full variable domain (remainder filled in from reference TRBV7-2 and TRBJ2-7): GAGVSQSPSNKVTEKGKDVELRCDPISGHTALYWYRQSLGQGLEFLIYFQGNSAPDKSGLPSDRFSAERTGGSVSTLTIQRTQQEDSAVYLCASSSGSPYEQYFGPGTRLTVT.

The V and J genes are TRBV7-2 and TRBJ2-3; TRBD2 matches 13 bases. Looked up from germline, CDR1 is SGHTA and CDR2 is FQGNSA. CDR3 size: 16 residues. With V trimmed by 5 bases and J by 2 bases, 4 bases remained unmatched. The CDR3 DNA follows: TGTGCCAGCAGCCGGGGACTAGCGGGACACACAGATACGCAGTATTTT. Amino acid sequence: CASSRGLAGHTDTQYF.

This clonotype was counted a few times. The rearrangement links TRBV25-1 to TRBJ2-5; TRBD2 matches at 15 bases. The CDR3 runs to 18 residues. V was clipped by 4 bases and J by 2 bases; unmatched bases: 8. The germline V gene encodes CDR1 MGHDK and CDR2 SYGVNS. CDR3 sequence (DNA): TGTGCCAGCAGTGGGGGGACTAGCGGGGGGATAGTACAAGAGACCCAGTACTTC. Its translation is CASSGGTSGGIVQETQYF.

This clonotype was recorded a few times. The chain has TRBV28 and TRBJ2-5; 8 bases are a match to TRBD2. Matching the DNA end better, TRBJ2-7 makes the J call doubtful. From germline, CDR1 is MDHEN and CDR2 SYDVKM. This CDR3 has 16 amino acids. CDR3 residues: CASSSASTSVVYEQYF. CDR3 DNA sequence: TGTGCCAGCAGTTCGGCATCGACTAGCGTTGTTTACGAGCAGTACTTC.

This clonotype was detected a few times. The rearrangement joins TRBV4-3 to TRBJ2-7; D might be TRBD1 (5 bases). Germline CDR1 LGHNA, CDR2 YSLEER. The CDR3 totals 14 residues. The germline V and J ends were trimmed by 2 bases and 6 bases, with 14 bases remaining between them. The CDR3 sequence: CASSQNRFDGEQYF. As DNA, the CDR3 is TGCGCCAGCAGCCAAAACAGGTTTGACGGCGAGCAGTACTTC.